The 11 T cell receptor beta chains given below trace back to one sample, sequenced in a study of T cell responses to AZD1222 COVID-19 vaccine. TCRdb's copy holds only in-frame clones and misses some; the assay was immunoSEQ multiplex PCR. The sample lists around 46,000 clones, 70% to 90% occurring once. The specimen comprised peripheral blood, sampled 28 days after the second AZD1222 dose. The receptor source for this set is an adult who received the AZD1222 COVID-19 vaccine.

The chain recombines TRBV4-1 with TRBJ2-7, with 7 bases identical to TRBD2. With 1 base clipped from V and 3 bases from J, the junction kept 9 bases outside the gene matches. Germline loops: CDR1 MGHRA, CDR2 YSYEKL. The CDR3 has 16 amino acids. The chain's CDR3 is CASSQVVASGLYEQYF. CDR3 coding DNA: TGCGCCAGCAGCCAAGTGGTGGCTAGCGGCCTCTACGAGCAGTACTTC.

This clone appeared a single time. The chain couples TRBV5-4 to TRBJ2-1; a weak D match, TRBD2 (7 bases). CDR3 length: 16 amino acids. The V end was cut by 3 bases, the J end by 9 bases, with 22 bases between. Germline V gene data show CDR1 as SGHNT and CDR2 as YYREEE (reference sequence). The CDR3 protein is CASSSPGRQGGGEQFF. CDR3 coding DNA: TGTGCCAGCAGCTCCCCAGGGCGGCAAGGGGGGGGTGAGCAGTTCTTC.

The rearrangement uses TRBV4-2 and TRBJ1-2; weak D call: TRBD1 (5 bases). Germline CDR1 and CDR2: LGHNA and YNFKEQ. V dropped 1 base and J dropped 2 bases, with 11 bases sitting between them. The CDR3 is made up of 15 amino acids. CDR3: CASSQVLEGNYGYTF. CDR3 coding DNA: TGTGCCAGCAGCCAAGTCCTTGAGGGGAACTATGGCTACACCTTC.

V gene TRBV10-2 combines with J gene TRBJ2-7; 9 nucleotides align to TRBD1. Per the germline V gene, CDR1 is WSHSY and CDR2 is SAAADI. With 6 bases clipped from V and 0 bases from J, the junction kept 6 bases outside the gene matches. The CDR3 runs 15 residues. This CDR3 reads CASRDGTGSSYEQYF. Here the CDR3 DNA reads TGCGCCAGCAGAGACGGGACAGGGAGCTCCTACGAGCAGTACTTC.

V and J are TRBV4-3 and TRBJ1-6, with D perhaps matching TRBD1 (5 bases). The CDR3 contains 16 residues. Deletions cut 0 bases from V and 10 bases from J, with 16 bases between. Germline lookup yields CDR1 LGHNA and CDR2 YSLEER. CDR3 coding DNA: TGCGCCAGCAGCCAAGAGAATCGGGGGGTGGGCTCACCCCTCCACTTT. This translates into CASSQENRGVGSPLHF.

CDR3 sequence (DNA): TGCGCCAGCAGCTTAGTCCCGGGGAGCTCCTACAATGAGCAGTTCTTC. Amino acid sequence: CASSLVPGSSYNEQFF. The chain links TRBV5-1 to TRBJ2-1; perhaps TRBD2 as D (5 bases). This CDR3 comprises 16 residues. V was cut by 2 bases and J by 0 bases, with 12 bases left in between. Per the germline V gene, CDR1 is SGHRS and CDR2 is YFSETQ.

The V gene is TRBV18, the J gene TRBJ2-7; possibly TRBD1 or TRBD2 for D (5 bases each). V dropped 2 bases and J dropped 2 bases, with 16 bases sitting between them. Germline CDR1 and CDR2: KGHSH and LQKENI. This CDR3 comprises 16 residues. The CDR3 spells CASSPKRGREAYEQYF. CDR3 in DNA: TGTGCCAGCTCACCAAAGAGGGGCAGGGAAGCCTACGAGCAGTACTTC.

The J gene is TRBJ2-1, the V gene TRBV3-1 (or the pseudogene TRBV3-2); D not resolved. There are 13 residues in the CDR3. Germline CDR1 reads LGHDT; CDR2 reads YNNKEL (reference sequence). Trimming took off 0 bases at V and 8 bases at J, with 8 bases between the two ends. The CDR3 reads CASSQDDRDEQFF. CDR3 nucleotides: TGTGCCAGCAGCCAAGATGACCGCGATGAGCAGTTCTTC.

This clone has a single count. This chain joins TRBV7-9 and TRBJ2-1, with D possibly TRBD2 on 5 matching bases. This CDR3 contains 13 residues. Trimming took 5 bases from V and 8 from J, leaving 13 bases between them. Germline CDR1 SEHNR, CDR2 FQNEAQ (reference sequence). This chain's CDR3 is CASSPDGRDEQFF. CDR3 bases: TGTGCCAGCAGCCCTGACGGGCGGGATGAGCAGTTCTTC.

This chain uses TRBV7-7 with TRBJ2-2; a weak D match, TRBD2 (5 bases). The CDR3 loop spans 17 amino acids. V gave up 5 bases and J gave up 7 bases, with 23 bases separating them. CDR1 SSHAT and CDR2 FNYEAQ come from the germline V gene (reference sequence). CDR3 coding DNA: TGTGCCAGCAGCCACAACGTAACTGAGGAGGTTGGCGGGGAGCTGTTTTTT. Its translation is CASSHNVTEEVGGELFF.

The chain carries TRBV10-3 and TRBJ2-3, with 8 bases aligning to TRBD2. This CDR3 spans 17 amino acids. The V gene's germline CDR1 is ENHRY and CDR2 SYGVKD. Trimming removed 0 bases from V and 3 bases from J; junction bases left unmatched: 8. CDR3 nucleotide sequence: TGTGCCATCAGTGAGTCAAAAAGCGGGGGTATGACAGATACGCAGTATTTT. It encodes CAISESKSGGMTDTQYF.